A single sample gave rise to the 26 T cell receptor beta chains below, sequenced in a study of T cell clonality in common variable immunodeficiency. Clones were read by immunoSEQ multiplex PCR, and TCRdb kept only the in-frame ones, dropping some. The sample holds about 52,000 clones, and no clone turns up only once. Specimen: peripheral blood mononuclear cells. These receptors were taken from a person between 18 and 69 years old in good health.

In the case of this clone: The CDR3 is cut off 3 residues early in the read; its end comes from the germline J gene. This same CDR3 is encoded by further DNA sequences in the sample. J is TRBJ1-2 and V is TRBV7-9; the D gene is possibly TRBD1 (5 bases). From germline, CDR1 is SEHNR and CDR2 FQNEAQ (reference sequence). CDR3 size: 14 residues. The CDR3 sequence is CASRPGGVTDTYTF. The DNA read from the CDR3 is TGTGCCAGCAGACCCGGAGGGGTCACAGATACC.

This clone was found a few times. Read sequence stops 3 residues before the CDR3 end, and the germline J gene provides the missing end. The chain couples TRBV19 to TRBJ2-3; D unclear. From germline, CDR1 is LNHDA and CDR2 SQIVND (reference sequence). CDR3 length: 12 residues. CDR3 bases read: TGTGCCAGTAGTGAACACCAAGAGACG. It codes for CASSEHQET. The full CDR3 protein is CASSEHQETQYF. The full variable domain, in which reference TRBV19 and TRBJ2-3 provide the parts outside the CDR3, is DGGITQSPKYLFRKEGQNVTLSCEQNLNHDAMYWYRQDPGQGLRLIYYSQIVNDFQKGDIAEGYSVSREKKESFPLTVTSAQKNPTAFYLCASSEHQETQYFGPGTRLTVL.

This clone was seen many times. At one end, the junction sequence differs from germline, possibly due to a read error. The CDR3 is cut off 3 residues early in the read; its end comes from the germline J gene. The V call is TRBV4-1, the J call TRBJ2-1; 12 bases agree with TRBD2. The germline V gene encodes CDR1 MGHRA and CDR2 YSYEKL. The CDR3 contains 15 residues. Incomplete CDR3 DNA: TGCACCAGCAGCCAAACTAGCGGGGGGCACAATGAG. It encodes CTSSQTSGGHNE. The full CDR3 sequence reads CTSSQTSGGHNEQFF.

This clone was counted at least ten times. The read terminates 3 residues before the CDR3 end, so the remaining end is supplied by the germline J gene. The chain has TRBV7-6 and TRBJ2-7; 8 bases are shared with TRBD2. The germline V gene encodes CDR1 SGHVS and CDR2 FNYEAQ. The CDR3 length is 15 residues. With V trimmed by 3 bases and J by 3 bases, 7 bases remained unmatched. The covered CDR3 bases are TGTGCCAGCAGCTTCACTAGCGGATCTTTCTACGAG. Residues: CASSFTSGSFYE. The complete CDR3 reads CASSFTSGSFYEQYF. The whole variable domain, remainder taken from reference TRBV7-6 and TRBJ2-7, is GAGVSQSPRYKVTKRGQDVALRCDPISGHVSLYWYRQALGQGPEFLTYFNYEAQQDKSGLPNDRFSAERPEGSISTLTIQRTEQRDSAMYRCASSFTSGSFYEQYFGPGTRLTVT.

This clone has at least ten counts. Read data end 3 residues before the CDR3 end; the end is taken from the germline J gene. The chain couples TRBV18 to TRBJ2-1, with TRBD2 matching over 11 bases. V shed 2 bases, J shed 0 bases, and the junction held 0 bases outside the gene matches. CDR1 and CDR2 (germline): KGHSH, LQKENI. The CDR3 is made up of 16 amino acids. CDR3 bases read: TGTGCCAGCTCACCAACTAGCGGGGGCTCCTACAATGAG. Translation: CASSPTSGGSYNE. The whole CDR3 is CASSPTSGGSYNEQFF.

This clone turned up a few times. The read terminates 3 residues ahead of where the CDR3 ends, so the germline J gene completes it. This rearrangement joins TRBV7-8 to TRBJ2-1; 10 nucleotides agree with TRBD1. CDR1 SGHVS and CDR2 FQNEAQ come from the germline V gene. The CDR3 loop spans 15 amino acids. V gave up 5 bases and J gave up 4 bases; unmatched junction bases: 5. CDR3 DNA (partial): TGTGCCAGCAGCGCCGACAGGGGGCTGTACAATGAG. Residues: CASSADRGLYNE. Given in full, the CDR3 is CASSADRGLYNEQFF.

This clone was seen many times. Coverage ceases 3 residues before the CDR3 finishes, and the germline J gene fills in the end. The rearrangement links TRBV7-8 to TRBJ1-5, with 7 nucleotides matching TRBD1. The CDR3 length is 16 residues. The germline CDR1 and CDR2 sequences are SGHVS and FQNEAQ. The V and J ends lost 1 base and 2 bases, in that order; junction bases with no gene match: 5. CDR3 residues: CASSLDRDSGNQPQHF. The DNA read from the CDR3 is TGTGCCAGCAGCTTAGACCGGGACAGCGGCAATCAGCCC.

Many counts were recorded for this clone. The read is 3 residues too short to cover the CDR3 end, so that end is filled in from the germline J gene. The rearrangement joins TRBV20-1 to TRBJ2-2; TRBD2 matches 7 bases. Germline V gene lookup returns CDR1 DFQATT and CDR2 SNEGSKA (reference sequence). This CDR3 has 14 amino acids. The CDR3 region is CSGAPGGRIGELFF. The DNA read from the CDR3 is TGCAGCGGAGCGCCTGGCGGGAGAATTGGGGAG.

This clone occurred many times. The read comes to an end 3 residues before the CDR3 does, leaving the germline J gene to fill in the end. This chain uses TRBV9 with TRBJ2-3, with a possible D match to TRBD2 (5 bases). The CDR3 consists of 14 residues. Trimming pared 0 bases from V and 1 base from J, leaving 6 bases between. Germline lookup yields CDR1 SGDLS and CDR2 YYNGEE. The part of the CDR3 DNA that was read is TGTGCCAGCAGCGTAGACGGGGGCACAGATACG. Its protein is CASSVDGGTDT. The CDR3, in full, reads CASSVDGGTDTQYF.

Regarding this clone: The read comes to an end 3 residues before the CDR3 does, leaving the germline J gene to fill in the end. The rearrangement links TRBV7-9 to TRBJ2-7, with D possibly TRBD1 on 5 matching bases. In germline, CDR1 is SEHNR, CDR2 FQNEAQ (reference sequence). There are 14 residues in the CDR3. The germline V and J ends were trimmed by 5 bases and 3 bases, with 14 bases remaining between them. This CDR3 reads CASSPGRVGYEQYF. The DNA read from the CDR3 is TGTGCCAGCAGCCCCGGCAGGGTGGGCTACGAG.

At least ten counts were recorded for this clone. Sequencing ends 3 residues short of the CDR3 end; the germline J gene provides the rest. The chain combines TRBV20-1 with TRBJ2-7; tentative D call: TRBD1 (5 bases). Trimming took off 3 bases at V and 1 base at J, with 10 bases between the two ends. This CDR3 is 13 amino acids long. CDR1 is DFQATT and CDR2 is SNEGSKA in the germline V gene (reference sequence). CDR3 bases read: TGCAGTGCTAGGATCCACAGGTCCTACGAG. Its translation: CSARIHRSYE. The whole CDR3 is CSARIHRSYEQYF.

This clone occurred many times. The observed sequence ends 3 residues before the CDR3 terminus, with the missing tail filled in from the germline J gene. This chain links TRBV5-4 with TRBJ2-5, with 9 positions matching TRBD1. Germline V gene data show CDR1 as SGHNT and CDR2 as YYREEE (reference sequence). This CDR3 is 14 amino acids long. After removal of 6 bases from V and 7 bases from J, the junction contained 10 bases not matched to a gene. The CDR3 loop reads CASTLQGARGTQYF. The part of the CDR3 DNA that was read is TGTGCCAGCACTCTACAGGGGGCGCGGGGGACC.

Ten or more counts support this clone. The read ends 3 residues early relative to the CDR3; the germline J gene fills the gap. The chain couples TRBV5-1 to TRBJ2-7; TRBD1 matches at 9 bases. J was trimmed by 5 bases and V by 2 bases; bases with no gene match: 8. Looked up from germline, CDR1 is SGHRS and CDR2 is YFSETQ. This CDR3 contains 15 residues. CDR3 bases read: TGCGCCAGCAGCTTTAACCCAACAGGGGGCGACGAG. It codes for CASSFNPTGGDE. The whole CDR3 sequence is CASSFNPTGGDEQYF.

This clone was counted many times. The read falls 3 residues short of the CDR3 end, and the missing part is taken from the germline J gene. The chain employs TRBV2 and TRBJ1-2; 9 bases line up with TRBD1. The CDR3 totals 14 residues. With V trimmed by 5 bases and J by 4 bases, 5 bases remained unmatched. CDR1 is SNHLY, CDR2 FYNNEI, per germline. CDR3 sequence reads: CASSTDRGGYGYTF. Partial CDR3 DNA: TGTGCCAGCAGTACGGACAGGGGAGGCTATGGC. Complete variable domain (other parts from reference TRBV2 and TRBJ1-2): EPEVTQTPSHQVTQMGQEVILRCVPISNHLYFYWYRQILGQKVEFLVSFYNNEISEKSEIFDDQFSVERPDGSNFTLKIRSTKLEDSAMYFCASSTDRGGYGYTFGSGTRLTVV.

This clone was counted only a few times. The observed sequence ends 3 residues before the CDR3 terminus, with the missing tail filled in from the germline J gene. This specimen includes other DNA sequences encoding the same CDR3. The rearrangement links TRBV7-8 to TRBJ2-4, with 8 bases that match TRBD1. After removal of 0 bases from V and 5 bases from J, the junction contained 3 bases not matched to a gene. CDR1 and CDR2 (germline): SGHVS, FQNEAQ. The CDR3 covers 15 residues. The CDR3 bases that were read are TGTGCCAGCAGCTTAGCAGCAGGGGGCCAAAACATT. Translating gives CASSLAAGGQNI. The CDR3 in full is CASSLAAGGQNIQYF.

This clone was counted ten times or more. The read gets to within 3 residues of the CDR3 end, and the germline J gene fills in the rest. V and J are TRBV5-1 and TRBJ2-7; tentative D call: TRBD1 (5 bases). CDR3 length: 14 residues. V was trimmed by 0 bases and J by 3 bases, leaving 10 bases between them. Germline V gene data show CDR1 as SGHRS and CDR2 as YFSETQ. CDR3 bases read: TGCGCCAGCAGCTTGGCCAGGGCAGTCTACGAG. Its protein product is CASSLARAVYE. In full, the CDR3 is CASSLARAVYEQYF.

Many counts were recorded for this clone. The CDR3 end is not reached by the read, which stops 3 residues before it; the germline J gene fills it in. The chain employs TRBV20-1 and TRBJ2-7; 8 nucleotides agree with TRBD2. The CDR3 loop spans 12 amino acids. Germline assignment: CDR1 DFQATT and CDR2 SNEGSKA (reference sequence). V lost 6 bases, J lost 6 bases, and 7 bases stayed unmatched. CDR3 amino acids: CSATSTSGEQYF. The DNA read from the CDR3 is TGCAGTGCCACGTCCACTAGCGGCGAG.

As to this clone: Germline is not matched at one junction end, which may reflect a read error. The read ends 3 residues before the CDR3 terminus; that terminus is restored from the germline J gene. At the DNA level, this CDR3 is encoded by other sequences in the same sample as well. The V gene is TRBV20-1, the J gene TRBJ1-3; maybe TRBD1 (5 bases). Germline values: CDR1 DFQATT, CDR2 SNEGSKA (reference sequence). The CDR3 length is 13 residues. Partial CDR3 DNA: TGCAGTGCTAGTCGTCCAAGGGGAAACACA. It codes for CSASRPRGNT. The CDR3 in its entirety is CSASRPRGNTIYF.

Only a few counts were recorded for this clone. The read halts 3 residues ahead of the CDR3 end, with the missing end drawn from the germline J gene. Other DNA sequences in the sample encode the same CDR3. The chain couples TRBV11-2 to TRBJ2-1; 13 nucleotides match TRBD2. CDR3 size: 14 residues. Germline assignment: CDR1 SGHAT and CDR2 FQNNGV. Trimming at V came to 5 bases and at J to 6 bases, leaving 1 base not matched to a gene. The CDR3 DNA, read in part, is TGTGCCAGCAGCCGGACTAGCGGGAGCAATGAG. Amino acids: CASSRTSGSNE. The CDR3 as a whole reads CASSRTSGSNEQFF.

This clone was seen ten or more times. Sequence at one end of the junction differs from germline and may be a read error. The CDR3 end falls 3 residues outside the read, so it is completed with the germline J gene. This rearrangement joins TRBV5-1 to TRBJ2-2, with TRBD2 matching over 15 bases. CDR3 size: 17 residues. Germline V gene data show CDR1 as SGHRS and CDR2 as YFSETQ. The DNA read from the CDR3 is TGCGCCGGCAGCCCACGGACTAGCGGGAGGGTCACCGGGGAG. As protein: CAGSPRTSGRVTGE. The whole CDR3 protein is CAGSPRTSGRVTGELFF.

This clone was seen repeatedly, ten times or more. CDR3 DNA (partial): TGTGCCAGTAGTATAGATCGGGGACAGGGTTTGGGCACTGAA. This sequence encodes CASSIDRGQGLGTE. The full CDR3 reads CASSIDRGQGLGTEAFF. This chain uses TRBV19 with TRBJ1-1, with 9 bases aligning to TRBD1. Read coverage stops 3 residues before the CDR3 terminus; the germline J gene supplies the remainder. This CDR3 comprises 17 residues. J lost 4 bases, V lost 0 bases, and 9 bases had no gene match. Germline V gives CDR1 LNHDA, CDR2 SQIVND (reference sequence).

This clone was seen repeatedly, ten times or more. The read ends 3 residues shy of where the CDR3 ends; the end is completed using the germline J gene. The chain couples TRBV5-1 to TRBJ2-3; perhaps TRBD1 as D (6 bases). This CDR3 is built from 15 residues. The germline gives CDR1 SGHRS, CDR2 YFSETQ. The V gene lost 0 bases and the J gene lost 4 bases, with 12 bases spanning the gap. CDR3 amino acids: CASSLGGTPSDTQYF. The sequenced part of the CDR3 DNA is TGCGCCAGCAGCTTGGGAGGGACACCCTCAGATACG. Looking up the rest from reference TRBV5-1 and TRBJ2-3 gives the full variable domain: KAGVTQTPRYLIKTRGQQVTLSCSPISGHRSVSWYQQTPGQGLQFLFEYFSETQRNKGNFPGRFSGRQFSNSRSEMNVSTLELGDSALYLCASSLGGTPSDTQYFGPGTRLTVL.

There are many counts of this clone. CDR3: CSAGLRDRANNEQFF. The CDR3 bases that were read are TGCAGTGCGGGCCTCCGGGACAGGGCGAACAATGAG. V is TRBV20-1 and J is TRBJ2-1, with TRBD1 matching over 9 bases. The read ends 3 residues shy of where the CDR3 ends; the end is completed using the germline J gene. The CDR3 has 15 amino acids. CDR1 and CDR2 from the germline V gene are DFQATT and SNEGSKA (reference sequence). Trimming removed 6 bases from V and 5 bases from J; junction bases left unmatched: 11.

This clone was seen repeatedly, ten times or more. The observed sequence ends 3 residues before the CDR3 terminus, with the missing tail filled in from the germline J gene. This rearrangement joins TRBV7-6 to TRBJ1-3; perhaps TRBD1 as D (5 bases). V was pared by 5 bases and J by 0 bases, with 17 bases between. The CDR3 is made up of 17 amino acids. In germline, CDR1 is SGHVS, CDR2 FNYEAQ. CDR3 sequence: CASSATEYLSSGNTIYF. Incomplete CDR3 DNA: TGTGCCAGCAGCGCGACAGAATACCTTTCCTCTGGAAACACC.

There are many counts of this clone. Sequencing ends 3 residues short of the CDR3 end; the germline J gene provides the rest. The rearrangement links TRBV29-1 to TRBJ2-1; D remains ambiguous. Per the germline V gene, CDR1 is SQVTM and CDR2 is ANQGSEA. This CDR3 spans 14 amino acids. V was clipped by 1 base and J by 4 bases, with 11 bases between them. Here the CDR3 reads CSVEGQRDYNEQFF. The sequenced CDR3 bases are TGCAGCGTTGAAGGGCAGAGAGATTACAATGAG.

This clone was detected ten times or more. This may be a read error: a much more frequent sequence differs by one nucleotide. The read terminates 3 residues ahead of where the CDR3 ends, so the germline J gene completes it. V usage is TRBV5-1 and J usage is TRBJ1-4; D perhaps matches TRBD1 (5 bases). The CDR3 runs to 15 residues. Germline CDR1 SGHRS, CDR2 YFSETQ. CDR3 residues: CASSFQVAGANVLFF. CDR3 DNA, as far as it was read: TGCGCCAGCAGCTTTCAGGTCGCTGGGGCCAACGTA. The full variable domain, rest sourced from reference TRBV5-1 and TRBJ1-4, is KAGVTQTPRYLIKTRGQQVTLSCSPISGHRSVSWYQQTPGQGLQFLFEYFSETQRNKGNFPGRFSGRQFSNSRSEMNVSTLELGDSALYLCASSFQVAGANVLFFGSGTQLSVL.